This T cell receptor beta chain comes out of a study of shared clonotypes between healthy human individuals. Points from the study as a whole: Naive subsets generally exceeded memory subsets in estimated richness. When compared with the clonotypes that were shared by all four sorted-subset donors, the non-shared clonotypes turned out to have lower generation probabilities.

Cells designated naive CD8 were CD45RO-negative and were positively selected for CCR7, with terminally differentiated effector memory CD45RA+ cells excluded. Each sample came from a Caucasian adult donor living in Nashville, Tennessee. Assay: immunoSEQ multiplex PCR; the TCRdb copy retains only in-frame clones and omits some. Among some 2 million clones, over 85% were seen once, and the ten largest hold around 1.1%. The V end was cut by 0 bases, the J end by 3 bases, with 9 bases between. The CDR3 loop spans 15 amino acids. Germline loops: CDR1 SGHRS, CDR2 YFSETQ. Worth noting for this clone: Its matching antigen is unknown.

The receptor comes from a man between 18 and 35 years old in good health. V usage is TRBV5-1 and J usage is TRBJ2-2; D remains ambiguous. Sequenced: naive CD8+ T cells sorted from blood. This chain's CDR3 is CASSLGRVYTGELFF. In DNA, the CDR3 is TGCGCCAGCAGCTTGGGAAGGGTTTACACCGGGGAGCTGTTTTTT.